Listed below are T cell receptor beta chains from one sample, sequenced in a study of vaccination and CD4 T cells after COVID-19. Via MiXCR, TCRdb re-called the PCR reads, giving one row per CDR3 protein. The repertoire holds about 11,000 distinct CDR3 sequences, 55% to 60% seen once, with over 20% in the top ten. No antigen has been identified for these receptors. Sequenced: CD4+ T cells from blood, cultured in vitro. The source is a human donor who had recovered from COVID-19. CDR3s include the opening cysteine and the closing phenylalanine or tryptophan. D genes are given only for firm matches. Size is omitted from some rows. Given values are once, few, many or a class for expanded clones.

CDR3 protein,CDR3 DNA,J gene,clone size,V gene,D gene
CASSSSTGLQPQHF,TGTGCCAGCAGTTCCTCGACCGGGCTTCAGCCCCAGCATTTT,TRBJ1-5,-,TRBV6-2/TRBV6-3,-
CASSERGNQPQHF,TGTGCCAGCAGTGAACGGGGCAATCAGCCCCAGCATTTT,TRBJ1-5,-,TRBV6-1,-
CASALPGYGYTF,TGTGCCAGCGCCCTGCCAGGCTATGGCTACACCTTC,TRBJ1-2,-,TRBV6-2/TRBV6-3,-
CASSLGGQGRETQYF,TGTGCCAGCAGCTTGGGTGGACAGGGACGAGAGACCCAGTACTTC,TRBJ2-5,-,TRBV5-4,TRBD1
CASSPTSGYIQYF,TGTGCCAGCAGTCCGACTAGCGGGTACATTCAGTACTTC,TRBJ2-4,-,TRBV2,TRBD2
CSAPLAPREAILFGTQYF,TGCAGCGCCCCTTTGGCCCCCCGGGAGGCCATTCTATTTGGCACCCAGTACTTC,TRBJ2-5,-,TRBV29-1,TRBD2
CSARGLNTEAFF,TGCAGTGCTAGAGGGCTGAACACTGAAGCTTTCTTT,TRBJ1-1,-,TRBV20-1,-
CASRTGDKNIQYF,TGTGCCAGCAGGACAGGGGACAAAAACATTCAGTACTTC,TRBJ2-4,-,TRBV25-1,TRBD1
CASSTGRATYGYTF,TGTGCCAGCAGTACAGGGAGGGCGACCTATGGCTACACCTTC,TRBJ1-2,few,TRBV28,-
CATSDPDRDTDTQYF,TGTGCCACCAGTGATCCCGACAGGGACACAGATACGCAGTATTTT,TRBJ2-3,few,TRBV24-1,TRBD1
CASRGGQGGNTIYF,TGTGCCAGCCGAGGGGGGCAGGGAGGAAACACCATATATTTT,TRBJ1-3,-,TRBV6-1,-
CATGAGGTGELFF,TGTGCCACCGGGGCAGGGGGTACCGGGGAGCTGTTTTTT,TRBJ2-2,-,TRBV15,TRBD1
CASSFEPRPDRAGVPNEQYF,TGTGCCAGCAGCTTTGAACCTCGCCCGGACCGGGCGGGGGTACCGAACGAGCAGTACTTC,TRBJ2-7,large,TRBV7-9,TRBD2
CASSPSTNTGELFF,TGTGCCAGCAGCCCGAGCACCAACACCGGGGAGCTGTTTTTT,TRBJ2-2,-,TRBV11-3,-
CASSYSGTGGSNEQFF,TGTGCCAGCAGTTACTCCGGGACAGGGGGGTCCAATGAGCAGTTCTTC,TRBJ2-1,-,TRBV6-5,TRBD1
CASSLASGQGGELFF,TGTGCCAGCAGCTTAGCTTCTGGACAGGGCGGGGAGCTGTTTTTT,TRBJ2-2,-,TRBV7-9,TRBD1
CASSLTVLTNNEQYF,TGTGCCAGCAGTCTTACAGTCCTGACGAATAACGAGCAGTACTTC,TRBJ2-7,-,TRBV27,-
CASSLRPTSLGVGEQYF,TGTGCCAGCAGCTTACGCCCGACTAGTTTAGGTGTTGGCGAGCAGTACTTC,TRBJ2-7,-,TRBV11-2,-
CASSDSTEGGYTF,TGTGCCAGCAGTGACTCGACAGAGGGTGGCTACACCTTC,TRBJ1-2,-,TRBV6-4,-
CASSGGSHNSPLHF,TGTGCCAGCAGTGGGGGATCCCATAATTCACCCCTCCACTTT,TRBJ1-6,few,TRBV2,-
CASSLGAGVGQPQHF,TGCGCCAGCAGCTTGGGGGCAGGGGTAGGACAGCCCCAGCATTTT,TRBJ1-5,-,TRBV5-1,-
CASRPRARENTGAFF,TGTGCCAGCCGCCCTCGGGCTCGTGAAAACACTGGAGCTTTCTTT,TRBJ1-1,-,TRBV11-3,-
CASSLSGGQGGTEAFF,TGTGCCAGCAGCCTCTCGGGTGGACAGGGAGGAACTGAAGCTTTCTTT,TRBJ1-1,-,TRBV7-3,TRBD1
CASSAGGENTGELFF,TGTGCCAGCAGCGCCGGGGGGGAGAACACCGGGGAGCTGTTTTTT,TRBJ2-2,-,TRBV7-3,TRBD2
CASSKGPTPGELFF,TGTGCCAGCAGTAAGGGCCCGACACCCGGGGAGCTGTTTTTT,TRBJ2-2,large,TRBV6-1,-
CAGWDGRRRQYF,TGTGCCGGGTGGGACGGACGAAGGCGGCAGTACTTC,TRBJ2-7,few,TRBV2,-
CASSLGATGVGYTF,TGTGCCAGCAGCTTAGGGGCTACAGGGGTTGGCTACACCTTC,TRBJ1-2,-,TRBV11-3,TRBD1
CASSLEGTMGYNEQFF,TGCGCCAGCAGCTTGGAGGGGACGATGGGTTACAATGAGCAGTTCTTC,TRBJ2-1,-,TRBV5-1,-
CASSFRLAAYEQYF,TGTGCCAGCAGCTTTCGACTAGCGGCCTACGAGCAGTACTTC,TRBJ2-7,-,TRBV7-2,TRBD2
CASSLGRQRKNIQYF,TGTGCCAGCAGTTTAGGCCGACAGCGCAAAAACATTCAGTACTTC,TRBJ2-4,few,TRBV12-3/TRBV12-4,-
CASSYSTGRHQPQHF,TGTGCCAGCAGTTACTCGACTGGCAGGCATCAGCCCCAGCATTTT,TRBJ1-5,-,TRBV6-5,-
CASSPQGLAGRTGELFF,TGTGCCAGCAGCCCCCAGGGACTAGCGGGACGGACCGGGGAGCTGTTTTTT,TRBJ2-2,-,TRBV7-2,TRBD2
CASSLSPYRYEQYF,TGTGCCAGCAGTTTATCCCCATATCGATACGAGCAGTACTTC,TRBJ2-7,-,TRBV27,-
CASSLVRYQETQYF,TGTGCCAGCAGCTTAGTCAGGTACCAAGAGACCCAGTACTTC,TRBJ2-5,-,TRBV11-2,-
CASSPGTGGSYEQYF,TGTGCCAGCAGCCCCGGGACAGGGGGCTCCTACGAGCAGTACTTC,TRBJ2-7,-,TRBV7-9,TRBD1
CSARDSLAGETQYF,TGCAGTGCTAGAGATTCCCTAGCAGGAGAGACCCAGTACTTC,TRBJ2-5,-,TRBV20-1,-
CSADPRGVAYEQYF,TGCAGTGCCGACCCAAGGGGCGTCGCCTACGAGCAGTACTTC,TRBJ2-7,-,TRBV20-1,-
CASSHNTGGGGYTF,TGCGCCAGCAGCCACAATACAGGCGGGGGTGGCTACACCTTC,TRBJ1-2,-,TRBV4-1,-
CASSLTGTANQPQHF,TGTGCCAGCAGCTTAACCGGGACAGCGAATCAGCCCCAGCATTTT,TRBJ1-5,-,TRBV7-2,TRBD1
CASSFAGGAYEQYF,TGTGCCAGCAGCTTTGCCGGGGGGGCCTACGAGCAGTACTTC,TRBJ2-7,-,TRBV5-4,TRBD2
CSARGDPYEQYF,TGCAGTGCTAGGGGGGACCCCTACGAGCAGTACTTC,TRBJ2-7,few,TRBV20-1,-
CASTNQMGQSLDTQYF,TGTGCCAGCACCAACCAAATGGGACAGTCGCTAGATACGCAGTATTTT,TRBJ2-3,-,TRBV5-4,TRBD1
CASSSYLGGLGNTIYF,TGTGCCAGCAGTTCATACTTAGGGGGTCTGGGAAACACCATATATTTT,TRBJ1-3,-,TRBV27,-
CASSPSGTSGGGNEQFF,TGTGCCAGCAGCCCCTCTGGAACTAGCGGGGGGGGAAATGAGCAGTTCTTC,TRBJ2-1,-,TRBV7-6,TRBD2
CASSSFGGYEQYF,TGTGCCAGCAGCTCCTTTGGGGGCTACGAGCAGTACTTC,TRBJ2-7,few,TRBV7-2,-
CASSLTWQSSYEQYF,TGTGCCAGCAGCTTAACGTGGCAAAGCTCCTACGAGCAGTACTTC,TRBJ2-7,few,TRBV7-2,-
CASSIRTANEAFF,TGTGCCAGTAGTATAAGAACAGCTAATGAAGCTTTCTTT,TRBJ1-1,-,TRBV19,-
CASSATGTGFSHF,TGTGCCAGCAGTGCTACCGGGACAGGATTCTCTCATTTT,TRBJ2-3,-,TRBV6-1,TRBD1
CASSQDRGRAGTYEQYF,TGCGCCAGCAGCCAAGATCGGGGCAGGGCAGGTACCTACGAGCAGTACTTC,TRBJ2-7,-,TRBV4-1,-
CASSLFTGTPSNQPQHF,TGTGCCAGCAGTTTATTCACCGGGACACCTAGCAATCAGCCCCAGCATTTT,TRBJ1-5,-,TRBV28,-
CASRPPTYYGYTF,TGTGCCAGCAGGCCTCCGACTTACTATGGCTACACCTTC,TRBJ1-2,-,TRBV6-1,-
CASSVGAGAVGYTF,TGTGCCAGCAGCGTAGGGGCAGGGGCGGTAGGCTACACCTTC,TRBJ1-2,few,TRBV9,-